The entry below gives a single T cell receptor (beta chain) sequence along with its context. The entry originates in a study of blood T cell repertoires in COVID-19. Turning to the study itself: Some COVID-19 samples were acute and others convalescent; all came from the United States, Italy and Spain.

The CDR3 spans 11 residues. The V and J ends lost 9 bases and 7 bases respectively, with 13 bases between them. In germline, CDR1 is MNHNY, CDR2 SVGAGI (reference sequence). Authors' methods: For nucleated cells, counts were estimated from reference gene primer amplification. Clones were sequenced by immunoSEQ multiplex PCR, and TCRdb holds only the in-frame ones, with some missing. Clonal size and the V and J genes are those of that table, whereas D and trimming came from the DNA. The sample shows approximately 200,000 clones, approximately 83% of them seen only once. The receptor comes from a man in his fifties or sixties with acute or convalescent COVID-19. The sample taken for sequencing was peripheral blood. The chain is built from TRBV6-6 and TRBJ2-7, with D possibly matching TRBD1 (6 bases). CDR3 nucleotide sequence: TGTGCCAGTCAGGTTAGGGGGGAGCAGTACTTC. Residues: CASQVRGEQYF.